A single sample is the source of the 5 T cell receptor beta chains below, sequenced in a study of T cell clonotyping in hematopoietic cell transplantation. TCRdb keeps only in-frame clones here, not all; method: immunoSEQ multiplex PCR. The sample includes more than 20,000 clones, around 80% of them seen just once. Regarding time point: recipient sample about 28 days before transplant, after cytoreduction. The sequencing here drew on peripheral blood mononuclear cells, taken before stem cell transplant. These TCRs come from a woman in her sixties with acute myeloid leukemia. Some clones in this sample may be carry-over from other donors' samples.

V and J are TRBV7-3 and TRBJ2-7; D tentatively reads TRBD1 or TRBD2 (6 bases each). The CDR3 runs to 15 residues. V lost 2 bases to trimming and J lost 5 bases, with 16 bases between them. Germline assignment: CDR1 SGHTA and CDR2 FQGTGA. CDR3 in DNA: TGTGCCAGCAGCTTATACCCTACCGGGGGCCACGAGCAGTACTTC. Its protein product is CASSLYPTGGHEQYF.

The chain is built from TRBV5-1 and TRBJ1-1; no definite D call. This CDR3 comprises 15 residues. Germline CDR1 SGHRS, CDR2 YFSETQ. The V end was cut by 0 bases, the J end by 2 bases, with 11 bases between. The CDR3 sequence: CASSLEAGINTEAFF. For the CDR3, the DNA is TGCGCCAGCAGCTTGGAGGCCGGTATCAACACTGAAGCTTTCTTT.

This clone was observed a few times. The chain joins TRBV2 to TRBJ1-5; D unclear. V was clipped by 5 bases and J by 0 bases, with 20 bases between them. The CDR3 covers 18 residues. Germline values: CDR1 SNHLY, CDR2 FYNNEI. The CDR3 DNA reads TGTGCCAGCAGTCGAACGTTTGTGTTACGGGATAGCAATCAGCCCCAGCATTTT. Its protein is CASSRTFVLRDSNQPQHF.

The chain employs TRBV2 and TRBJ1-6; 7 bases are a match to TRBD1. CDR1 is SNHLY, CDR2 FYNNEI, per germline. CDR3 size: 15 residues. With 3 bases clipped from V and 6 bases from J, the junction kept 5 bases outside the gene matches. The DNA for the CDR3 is TGTGCCAGCAGTGAGCGGGACAGACTTAATTCACCCCTCCACTTT. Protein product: CASSERDRLNSPLHF.

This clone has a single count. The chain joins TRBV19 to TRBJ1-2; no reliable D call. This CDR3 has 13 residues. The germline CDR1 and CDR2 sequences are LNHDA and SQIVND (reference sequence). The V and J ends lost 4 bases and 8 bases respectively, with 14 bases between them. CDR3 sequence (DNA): TGTGCCAGTAGTAAGCCCGTGTCGGGGGGCTACACCTTC. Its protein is CASSKPVSGGYTF.